A selection of T cell receptor beta chains follows, all from one sample in a study of blood T cell repertoires in COVID-19. Method: immunoSEQ multiplex PCR; TCRdb's copy keeps in-frame clones and lacks some. The repertoire has 55,000 to 70,000 clones, around 80% of them found once; the top ten carry approximately 14%. Sequenced input: peripheral blood. The source of these receptors is a man older than 75 with acute or convalescent COVID-19. Each CDR3 is given with its conserved first and last residue. Fields, in order: clone size, D gene, V gene, J gene, CDR3 protein, CDR3 DNA. D genes are given only for firm matches. Clone sizes are given selectively: once, few, many, or a class where the clone is expanded.

clone size: -; D gene: -; V gene: TRBV29-1; J gene: TRBJ1-2; CDR3 protein: CSVEDQFNYGYTF; CDR3 DNA: TGCAGCGTTGAAGATCAATTTAACTATGGCTACACCTTC
clone size: few; D gene: -; V gene: TRBV7-9; J gene: TRBJ1-1; CDR3 protein: CASSLLGPNTEAFF; CDR3 DNA: TGTGCCAGCAGCCTTCTAGGCCCGAACACTGAAGCTTTCTTT
clone size: -; D gene: TRBD2; V gene: TRBV9; J gene: TRBJ2-2; CDR3 protein: CASSVDPHWGGAGELFF; CDR3 DNA: TGTGCCAGCAGCGTAGATCCCCACTGGGGAGGGGCCGGGGAGCTGTTTTTT
clone size: -; D gene: TRBD1; V gene: TRBV5-1; J gene: TRBJ2-1; CDR3 protein: CASSSRQGVGFEQFF; CDR3 DNA: TGCGCCAGCAGCTCCCGACAGGGGGTAGGGTTTGAGCAGTTCTTC
clone size: -; D gene: TRBD2; V gene: TRBV7-3; J gene: TRBJ2-5; CDR3 protein: CASSATSGETQYF; CDR3 DNA: TGTGCCAGCAGCGCGACTAGCGGCGAGACCCAGTACTTC
clone size: -; D gene: TRBD1; V gene: TRBV30; J gene: TRBJ1-6; CDR3 protein: CAFQSSRGSSPLHF; CDR3 DNA: TGTGCCTTCCAAAGCAGCAGGGGGTCTTCACCCCTCCACTTT
clone size: -; D gene: TRBD2; V gene: TRBV19; J gene: TRBJ2-1; CDR3 protein: CASRTGTSGSIEQFF; CDR3 DNA: TGTGCCAGTAGGACAGGGACTAGCGGGAGTATTGAGCAGTTCTTC
clone size: many; D gene: -; V gene: TRBV4-3; J gene: TRBJ1-1; CDR3 protein: CASSQGGKAFF; CDR3 DNA: TGCGCCAGCAGCCAGGGGGGTAAGGCTTTCTTT
clone size: few; D gene: TRBD1; V gene: TRBV5-6; J gene: TRBJ2-1; CDR3 protein: CASSTHRGKNNEQFF; CDR3 DNA: TGTGCCAGCAGCACGCACAGGGGCAAAAACAATGAGCAGTTCTTC
clone size: -; D gene: -; V gene: TRBV5-4; J gene: TRBJ1-3; CDR3 protein: CASSTGTEYSGNTIYF; CDR3 DNA: TGTGCCAGCAGCACTGGGACTGAATACTCTGGAAACACCATATATTTT
clone size: -; D gene: -; V gene: TRBV6-5; J gene: TRBJ1-5; CDR3 protein: CASSTTGLSNQPQHF; CDR3 DNA: TGTGCCAGCAGTACGACAGGCCTAAGCAATCAGCCCCAGCATTTT
clone size: -; D gene: TRBD2; V gene: TRBV19; J gene: TRBJ2-1; CDR3 protein: CASSISTGTIYNEQFF; CDR3 DNA: TGTGCCAGTAGTATCTCGACCGGGACTATATACAATGAGCAGTTCTTC